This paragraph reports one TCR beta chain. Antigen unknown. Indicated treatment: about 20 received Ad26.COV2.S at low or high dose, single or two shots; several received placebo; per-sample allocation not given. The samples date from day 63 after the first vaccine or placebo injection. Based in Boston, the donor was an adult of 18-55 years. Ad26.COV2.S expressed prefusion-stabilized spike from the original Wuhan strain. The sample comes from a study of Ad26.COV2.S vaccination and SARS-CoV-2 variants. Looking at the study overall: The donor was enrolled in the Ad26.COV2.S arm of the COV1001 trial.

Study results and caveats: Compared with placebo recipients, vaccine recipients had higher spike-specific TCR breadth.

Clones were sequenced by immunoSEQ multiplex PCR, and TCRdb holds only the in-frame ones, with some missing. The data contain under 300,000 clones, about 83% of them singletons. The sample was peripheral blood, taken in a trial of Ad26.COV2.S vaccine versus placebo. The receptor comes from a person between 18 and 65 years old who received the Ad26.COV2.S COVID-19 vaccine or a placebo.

The CDR3 sequence: CASSREAGNTIYF. The CDR3 region has the DNA TGTGCCAGCTCACGAGAAGCTGGAAACACCATATATTTT. V is TRBV18 and J is TRBJ1-3; D gene unclear. The CDR3 length is 13 residues. V was cut by 4 bases and J by 2 bases, with 6 bases left in between. Germline V gene lookup returns CDR1 KGHSH and CDR2 LQKENI.